This T cell receptor beta chain was observed in a study of OX40 agonist ivuxolimab in advanced cancers. Across the whole study: The patients received agonistic anti-OX40 (CD134) antibody ivuxolimab.

Repertoires were generated with immunoSEQ multiplex PCR, while TCRdb's copy carries only in-frame clones and drops some. The profile shows some 68,000 clones, 80% to 90% of them singletons. About this clone: Its cognate antigen is unknown.

General study findings and limits: Circulating CD4+ and CD8+ T cells showed clonal expansion by week 6 at 0.1 to 3.0 mg/kg.

Trimming cost V 1 base and J 6 bases; bases outside gene matches: 3. In germline, CDR1 is SGHRS, CDR2 YFSETQ. The CDR3 runs to 14 residues. The TCR was taken from an adult with an advanced solid tumor such as melanoma, head and neck, liver or kidney cancer. Material: CD4+ or CD8+ T cells sorted from blood, obtained in a trial of the OX40 agonist ivuxolimab. The genes are TRBV5-1 and TRBJ2-2, with 7 bases lining up with TRBD1. The CDR3 bases are TGCGCCAGCAGCTTGACCGACAGGGCCGGGGAGCTGTTTTTT. Translation: CASSLTDRAGELFF.